This TCR beta chain comes out of a study of blood T cells in healthy people across ages. The germline gives CDR1 SEHNR, CDR2 FQNEAQ (reference sequence). The CDR3 covers 15 residues. Study observations and caveats: Investigators viewed diversity estimates from one million T cells as underestimates, the study reported.

A word on this clonotype: Antigen specificity is unknown.

The authors ran a second PCR of roughly 6 to 12 cycles using a sample-barcoded 5' primer and a J-beta primer mix. Each CDR3 protein gets one entry after TCRdb re-called the 5' RACE reads with MiXCR. Seen here are around 1.5 million distinct CDR3 sequences, roughly 60% observed once, and the top ten hold over 6.5%. Sample: blood. The V gene is TRBV7-9, the J gene TRBJ2-5; 9 bases fit TRBD1. The DNA end favors TRBJ2-7, so the J call may be wrong. The sequence was obtained from a man younger than 30 in good health. The CDR3 here is CASSAEGQGVNEQYF. CDR3 nucleotides: TGTGCCAGCAGCGCCGAGGGACAGGGCGTCAACGAGCAGTACTTC.